The clone carrying this T cell receptor (beta chain) was picked up a small number of times. Its antigen is undetermined. The length of the CDR3 is 14 residues. Germline V CDR1 and CDR2: WSHSY, SAAADI. V lost 6 bases to trimming and J lost 6 bases; unmatched junction nucleotides: 8. The data were taken from a study of T cells in Graves' hyperthyroidism and ophthalmopathy. Study findings and constraints: Most expanded thyroid clonotypes above 0.001 recurred in blood.

Subjects with ophthalmopathy showed a Clinical Activity Score no lower than 3, a NOSPECS grade no lower than 4, and a duration shorter than 3 months. Criteria for exclusion of patients were uncontrolled infection, other autoimmune disease, pregnancy or lactation. Extraction of PBMCs used 8 to 10 ml of fresh peripheral blood. TCR beta CDR3 region amplification was performed from RNA transcripts. The TCR CDR3 was amplified in a first-round RT-PCR using the HTBI primer set. Using its own MiXCR run on the multiplex PCR reads, TCRdb lists one record per CDR3 protein. Among 300,000 to 450,000 distinct CDR3 sequences listed, approximately 14% were seen once.

The sequenced sample was blood. This clonotype originated in a woman in her thirties with Graves' ophthalmopathy. The chain combines TRBV10-2 with TRBJ1-5, with TRBD1 matching over 7 bases. Here the CDR3 reads CASREGTDRQPQHF. The CDR3 nucleotides are TGCGCCAGCAGAGAGGGGACAGACCGTCAGCCCCAGCATTTT.